This TCR beta chain derives from a study of response to subunit inactivated influenza vaccine. The study's findings and limits: The study's authors posited that every seasonal influenza vaccination enlists few new T cells.

As concerns this clonotype: The antigen is unknown.

CDR3 length equals 15 residues. CDR1 is SGHTA, CDR2 FQGNSA, per germline. The ends were cut back, 0 bases at V and 1 base at J, with 6 bases in the middle. One entry per CDR3 protein results from TCRdb running MiXCR on the RT-PCR reads. The table records 860,000 or so distinct CDR3 sequences, 21% of them present only once. This clonotype was obtained from a man aged 45 to 65 who received an inactivated influenza vaccine. The material sequenced was PBMCs from blood, taken 5 days after vaccination. The chain carries TRBV7-2 and TRBJ2-2, with D unclear. The CDR3, as DNA: TGTGCCAGCAGCTTAGCGACTCAGAACACCGGGGAGCTGTTTTTT. Translated, it gives CASSLATQNTGELFF. The full variable domain, in which reference TRBV7-2 and TRBJ2-2 provide the parts outside the CDR3, is GAGVSQSPSNKVTEKGKDVELRCDPISGHTALYWYRQSLGQGLEFLIYFQGNSAPDKSGLPSDRFSAERTGGSVSTLTIQRTQQEDSAVYLCASSLATQNTGELFFGEGSRLTVL.